Listed below are T cell receptor beta chains from one sample, sequenced in a study of cytomegalovirus exposure and HLA in healthy donors. The repertoire was sequenced with immunoSEQ multiplex PCR; TCRdb's copy has only in-frame clones and lacks some. Of around 170,000 clones listed, more than 70% are singletons. Material: PBMCs. These receptor sequences come from a girl under 18 in good health and CMV-seronegative. The CDR3 runs from the conserved cysteine through the conserved F or W. Fields, in order: V gene, clone size, D gene, J gene, CDR3 protein, CDR3 DNA. D genes are given only for firm matches. Not every row has a clone size; where given, it reads once, few, many or a size class.

>TRBV29-1|.|.|TRBJ2-5
CSTRQAQGETQYF
TGCAGCACACGACAGGCGCAGGGCGAGACCCAGTACTTC
>TRBV11-2|.|.|TRBJ1-1
CASSPLRRRNTEAFF
TGTGCCAGCAGCCCCCTGCGGAGGAGGAACACTGAAGCTTTCTTT
>TRBV4-1|.|TRBD2|TRBJ2-7
CASSQETSGGYEQYF
TGCGCCAGCAGCCAAGAGACTAGCGGGGGCTACGAGCAGTACTTC
>TRBV10-1|.|.|TRBJ2-1
CASSESASGSYNEQFF
TGCGCCAGCAGTGAGTCAGCGAGCGGATCCTACAATGAGCAGTTCTTC
>TRBV28|.|TRBD1|TRBJ1-1
CASSLPLDRANTEAFF
TGTGCCAGCAGTCTCCCCCTGGACAGGGCGAACACTGAAGCTTTCTTT
>TRBV28|.|.|TRBJ2-1
CASSFPPFLEQFF
TGTGCCAGCAGTTTTCCCCCCTTCCTGGAGCAGTTCTTC
>TRBV7-8|.|TRBD1|TRBJ1-5
CASSPTRTGPQPQHF
TGTGCCAGCAGCCCAACTCGGACAGGGCCTCAGCCCCAGCATTTT
>TRBV5-6|.|.|TRBJ2-7
CASSRQQGATFLEQYF
TGTGCCAGCAGCCGCCAACAGGGAGCTACCTTCTTGGAGCAGTACTTC
>TRBV4-1|.|.|TRBJ2-5
CASSRGPQETQYF
TGCGCCAGCAGCCGAGGGCCCCAAGAGACCCAGTACTTC
>TRBV30|few|.|TRBJ2-1
CAWSMREQGNEQFF
TGTGCCTGGAGTATGAGGGAACAGGGAAATGAGCAGTTCTTC
>TRBV7-9|few|.|TRBJ1-1
CASSLAQYEAFF
TGTGCCAGCAGCTTAGCGCAGTATGAAGCTTTCTTT
>TRBV11-2|.|.|TRBJ1-1
CASSSIRDLLAFF
TGTGCCAGCAGTTCAATCCGGGACTTGTTGGCTTTCTTT
>TRBV5-6|.|.|TRBJ2-1
CASSRTSTSSYNEQFF
TGTGCCAGCAGCCGGACTTCTACGAGCTCCTACAATGAGCAGTTCTTC
>TRBV5-6|few|.|TRBJ1-2
CASSLGPAGYGYTF
TGTGCCAGCAGCTTGGGACCCGCGGGGTATGGCTACACCTTC
>TRBV6-5|.|TRBD1|TRBJ2-2
CASSYGTGFTGELFF
TGTGCCAGCAGTTATGGGACAGGGTTCACCGGGGAGCTGTTTTTT
>TRBV9|.|.|TRBJ2-7
CASSVEAGHSYEQYF
TGTGCCAGCAGCGTTGAAGCGGGACACTCCTACGAGCAGTACTTC
>TRBV7-9|.|.|TRBJ1-4
CASMLPSDEKLFF
TGTGCCAGCATGCTCCCCTCGGATGAAAAACTGTTTTTT
>TRBV2|.|.|TRBJ1-1
CASRFRQNTEAFF
TGTGCCAGCAGATTCAGACAGAACACTGAAGCTTTCTTT
>TRBV19|.|TRBD1|TRBJ1-4
CASDEGQGTRGKLFF
TGTGCCAGTGACGAGGGACAGGGGACGCGAGGAAAACTGTTTTTT
>TRBV10-3|once|.|TRBJ1-4
CAISEPAENEKLFF
TGTGCCATCAGTGAACCGGCGGAAAATGAAAAACTGTTTTTT
>TRBV7-6|.|.|TRBJ2-1
CASSLDSNNEQFF
TGTGCCAGCAGCTTGGACAGCAACAATGAGCAGTTCTTC
>TRBV29-1|.|TRBD2|TRBJ2-6
CSVEAGDGDSGANVLTF
TGCAGCGTTGAGGCGGGAGACGGAGATTCTGGGGCCAACGTCCTGACTTTC
>TRBV20-1|.|.|TRBJ2-7
CSGLGPYEQYF
TGCAGTGGACTAGGCCCCTACGAGCAGTACTTC
>TRBV5-1|.|.|TRBJ2-3
CASSYRGGGTDTQYF
TGCGCCAGCAGCTATCGTGGCGGAGGCACAGATACGCAGTATTTT
>TRBV5-1|few|TRBD2|TRBJ2-3
CASSLGLAATSTDTQYF
TGCGCCAGCAGCTTGGGACTAGCGGCCACTAGCACAGATACGCAGTATTTT
>TRBV6-5|few|.|TRBJ2-1
CASIPSGGGDNEQFF
TGTGCCAGCATCCCATCCGGAGGGGGGGACAATGAGCAGTTCTTC
>TRBV14|few|TRBD2|TRBJ2-5
CASSPGGAETQYF
TGTGCCAGCAGCCCCGGGGGGGCAGAGACCCAGTACTTC
>TRBV14|.|.|TRBJ1-1
CASSQVHTQFTEAFF
TGTGCCAGCAGCCAAGTCCACACCCAGTTCACTGAAGCTTTCTTT
>TRBV29-1|few|.|TRBJ1-5
CSEQDPDQPQHF
TGCAGCGAACAGGACCCTGATCAGCCCCAGCATTTT
>TRBV9|.|.|TRBJ1-1
CASSVDEMNTEAFF
TGTGCCAGCAGCGTAGACGAGATGAACACTGAAGCTTTCTTT
>TRBV5-1|.|TRBD1|TRBJ2-2
CASSLVRTGYTGELFF
TGCGCCAGCAGCTTGGTACGGACAGGATACACCGGGGAGCTGTTTTTT
>TRBV28|few|.|TRBJ2-7
CASSFPGGGDEQYF
TGTGCCAGCAGTTTTCCCGGGGGAGGCGACGAGCAGTACTTC
>TRBV4-1|few|.|TRBJ1-4
CASSQVERGEKLFF
TGCGCCAGCAGCCAAGTGGAACGAGGGGAAAAACTGTTTTTT
>TRBV5-8|.|.|TRBJ2-2
CASSSWGGETGELFF
TGTGCCAGCAGCTCCTGGGGTGGGGAGACCGGGGAGCTGTTTTTT
>TRBV29-1|.|TRBD1|TRBJ1-1
CSVTDLGTGGYPNTEAFF
TGCAGCGTTACCGACCTCGGGACAGGGGGCTACCCGAACACTGAAGCTTTCTTT
>TRBV5-1|few|.|TRBJ1-3
CASSPTSSGNTIYF
TGCGCCAGCAGCCCTACGAGCTCTGGAAACACCATATATTTT
>TRBV6-1|.|.|TRBJ2-1
CASSTQLGSNEQFF
TGTGCCAGCAGTACCCAGCTGGGGAGCAATGAGCAGTTCTTC
>TRBV19|.|.|TRBJ1-2
CATNYRDGYTF
TGTGCCACCAATTACAGGGATGGCTACACCTTC
>TRBV5-6|.|TRBD1|TRBJ1-3
CASGGTAETWNTIYF
TGTGCCAGCGGAGGGACAGCGGAAACTTGGAACACCATATATTTT
>TRBV7-9|once|.|TRBJ1-2
CASSPGDRAYGYTF
TGTGCCAGCAGTCCCGGAGACAGAGCCTATGGCTACACCTTC
>TRBV9|.|TRBD1|TRBJ1-5
CASSVGDRGESQPQHF
TGTGCCAGCAGCGTAGGCGACAGGGGTGAAAGTCAGCCCCAGCATTTT
>TRBV5-1|.|TRBD2|TRBJ2-7
CASSLVASGAPYEQYF
TGCGCCAGCAGCTTGGTGGCTAGCGGGGCCCCCTACGAGCAGTACTTC
>TRBV4-1|.|.|TRBJ1-2
CASSQDSAGAYYGYTF
TGCGCCAGCAGCCAAGATTCCGCAGGGGCCTACTATGGCTACACCTTC
>TRBV5-6|.|.|TRBJ1-1
CASSQSYTEAFF
TGTGCCAGCTCCCAGTCTTACACTGAAGCTTTCTTT
>TRBV7-6|.|.|TRBJ1-6
CASSLEAQGVGNSPLHF
TGTGCCAGCAGCTTAGAGGCACAGGGAGTAGGGAATTCACCCCTCCACTTT
>TRBV7-8|.|TRBD1|TRBJ1-2
CASSGSGTASLSNYGYTF
TGTGCCAGCAGCGGATCCGGGACAGCTTCTTTGTCGAACTATGGCTACACCTTC
>TRBV27|.|TRBD2|TRBJ2-3
CASSLRTSGGVADTQYF
TGTGCCAGCAGTTTACGGACTAGCGGGGGCGTAGCAGATACGCAGTATTTT
>TRBV6-5|.|TRBD1|TRBJ1-5
CASSPTGDHNQPQHF
TGTGCCAGCAGCCCAACAGGGGACCACAATCAGCCCCAGCATTTT
>TRBV6-1|few|.|TRBJ2-3
CASGRDWEDTQYF
TGTGCCAGCGGCCGGGATTGGGAAGATACGCAGTATTTT
>TRBV19|.|TRBD1|TRBJ1-1
CASYTGDGTEAFF
TGTGCCAGTTATACAGGGGATGGCACTGAAGCTTTCTTT
>TRBV6-1|.|TRBD1|TRBJ1-5
CASSEPTGAGQPQHF
TGTGCCAGCAGTGAACCCACAGGGGCCGGTCAGCCCCAGCATTTT
>TRBV19|.|TRBD2|TRBJ2-5
CASSIGTSGGQETQYF
TGTGCCAGTAGTATAGGAACTAGCGGGGGGCAAGAGACCCAGTACTTC
>TRBV14|.|.|TRBJ2-7
CASSQIDFPYEQYF
TGTGCCAGCAGCCAAATTGACTTTCCCTACGAGCAGTACTTC
>TRBV6-5|.|.|TRBJ1-5
CASRRSYSNQPQHF
TGTGCCAGCAGACGGTCCTATAGCAATCAGCCCCAGCATTTT
>TRBV9|few|.|TRBJ1-1
CASSPISEVEAFF
TGTGCCAGCAGCCCAATTAGTGAAGTTGAAGCTTTCTTT
>TRBV5-4|.|TRBD2|TRBJ2-3
CASSLSLAGGPGTDTQYF
TGTGCCAGCAGCTTGAGTCTAGCGGGGGGGCCGGGCACAGATACGCAGTATTTT
>TRBV11-2|.|TRBD1|TRBJ1-2
CASSPTGGNYGYTF
TGTGCCAGCAGCCCAACAGGGGGAAACTATGGCTACACCTTC